This TCR beta chain was identified during a study of low-dose radiotherapy and immunotherapy resistance in tumors (dated by TCRdb to the early 2020s). With regard to the full study: In Cohort 1, each fraction delivered 0.5 Gy every 2 weeks, and the prescribed total PTV dose was 6.5 Gy. Cyclophosphamide 200 mg/m2 was administered intravenously every two weeks, one day before each radiation and immunotherapy administration. Randomization of trial participants into treatment groups was not performed. Aspirin 300 mg was taken orally once daily by patients for four cycles, starting on cycle 1 day 1. Cohort 2 received 1 Gy per fraction every two weeks, with a total of 13 Gy over 26 weeks. Eight patients were included in the translational analysis, namely three from the first dose cohort plus the first five from the second dose cohort. Nivolumab and ipilimumab were both given intravenously, with nivolumab at a 240 mg flat dose every two weeks and ipilimumab at 1 mg/kg every six weeks.

Explained via the paper, the time point label denotes: after trial treatment. The sample's treatment or condition label, decoded: LDRT plus nivolumab, ipilimumab, low-dose cyclophosphamide and aspirin (RACIN trial). Donors were enrolled in RACIN, a single-arm phase I dose-escalation trial combining nivolumab, ipilimumab, aspirin, low-dose cyclophosphamide and low-dose radiotherapy. Eligible patients had advanced, TIL-negative solid tumors. Sequencing instrument: Illumina HiSeq 2500. First-strand cDNA was synthesized with Superscript III and a set of TRAV- and TRBV-specific primers, covering both TCRalpha and TCRbeta chains. An approximately 20-cycle PCR with Phusion amplified the TCRs, pairing a constant-region primer with the adapter that was attached to the V primers. Isolated mRNA was amplified with the MessageAmp II aRNA Amplification Kit, using an approximately 16-hour in vitro transcription at 37°C. The Dynabeads mRNA DIRECT Purification Kit was used to isolate the mRNA for TCR sequencing. A second 25-cycle Phusion PCR added indexed Illumina adapters, and products were purified with AMPure XP beads. As for the original processing: Custom Perl scripts were used to pool TCR sequences that encoded the same protein, to remove out-of-frame sequences, and to calculate the abundance of each clonotype. TCR sequences supported by only a single read were excluded from analysis. Repertoire metrics included Shannon entropy, Gini index, clonality, richness, and frequency of TCRs shared between repertoires. Using fastp trimming at Q25 and MiXCR clonotype assembly, TCRdb reanalyzed the public sequencing data and kept in-frame beta chains. When rows share a CDR3 protein, they turn into one entry using the most common DNA and genes. What appears here as the V and J calls and clone size reflects TCRdb's work, not the paper's. The sample table records about 91,000 distinct CDR3 sequences; roughly 19% of these occur just once. The ten largest clones take up roughly 12% of the sample.

V drops 5 bases and J drops 8 bases, leaving 19 bases in between. The CDR3, from cysteine to phenylalanine, totals 15 residues. The kept DNA is CDR3 alone, 45 bases in frame from the first base. For CDR1 and CDR2, the germline V gene lists SGHAT and FQNNGV. Details on this clonotype: Which antigen it targets is not known. Within one base of it there is no much larger clone, and no base qualities were kept.

The material was PBMCs, obtained after low-dose radiotherapy plus immunotherapy. The TCR was taken from a female donor with ovarian cancer. This chain is built from TRBV11-2 and TRBJ2-1; no confident D gene assignment can be made. The CDR3 region reads CASSLGRTSGHEQFF. The DNA reads TGTGCCAGCAGCCTCGGACGGACCTCCGGCCATGAGCAGTTCTTC.